The 6 T cell receptor beta chains reported below all come from one sample, sequenced in a study of T cells in Graves' hyperthyroidism and ophthalmopathy. There were TCR beta CDR3 regions amplified from RNA transcripts. HTBI primers drove first-round RT-PCR of the TCR CDR3. TCRdb called the multiplex PCR reads again in MiXCR, with one record for every CDR3 protein. In the table there are fewer than 400,000 distinct CDR3 sequences, around a quarter of which are singletons. The sequenced sample was blood. These receptors were collected from a man aged 50 to 60 with Graves' hyperthyroidism.

This clonotype showed up just a few times. This rearrangement joins TRBV28 to TRBJ2-1; 10 bases match TRBD1. Per the germline V gene, CDR1 is MDHEN and CDR2 is SYDVKM. This CDR3 comprises 15 residues. V was clipped by 6 bases and J by 1 base; unmatched bases: 3. In DNA form, the CDR3 reads TGTGCCAGCAGGGGGGACAGGGGTTCCTACAATGAGCAGTTCTTC. Its protein product is CASRGDRGSYNEQFF. Complete variable domain (other parts from reference TRBV28 and TRBJ2-1): DVKVTQSSRYLVKRTGEKVFLECVQDMDHENMFWYRQDPGLGLRLIYFSYDVKMKEKGDIPEGYSVSREKKERFSLILESASTNQTSMYLCASRGDRGSYNEQFFGPGTRLTVL.

This clonotype was observed at least ten times. J is TRBJ2-1 and V is TRBV11-2; maybe TRBD2 (6 bases). Germline loops: CDR1 SGHAT, CDR2 FQNNGV. The CDR3 totals 15 residues. The V end was cut by 3 bases, the J end by 8 bases, with 17 bases between. CDR3 region: CASSFRGRPTDEQFF. DNA of the CDR3: TGTGCCAGCAGCTTTCGAGGGAGGCCAACGGATGAGCAGTTCTTC.

The V and J genes are TRBV10-1 and TRBJ2-7, with 9 positions matching TRBD2. This CDR3 has 16 residues. V dropped 0 bases and J dropped 2; count of bases not matched to a gene: 5. CDR1 is WNHNN, CDR2 SYGVQD, per germline (reference sequence). The CDR3 spells CASSESGGRGPYEQYF. The DNA for the CDR3 is TGCGCCAGCAGTGAGTCGGGCGGGAGGGGACCCTACGAGCAGTACTTC.

This clonotype was seen only a few times. The CDR3 sequence is CATSSTRGEHEQFF. The CDR3 DNA is TGTGCCACCAGCTCGACTAGAGGGGAACATGAGCAGTTCTTC. The J gene is TRBJ2-1, the V gene TRBV15; D is possibly TRBD2 (6 bases). Trimming cost V 5 bases and J 8 bases, with 16 bases left between them. This CDR3 has 14 residues. Germline V gene data show CDR1 as LNHNV and CDR2 as YYDKDF (reference sequence).

This chain links TRBV28 with TRBJ2-1, with D unresolved. This CDR3 region has 14 residues. Deletions cut 3 bases from V and 4 bases from J, with 10 bases between. The V gene's germline CDR1 is MDHEN and CDR2 SYDVKM. The CDR3 DNA sequence: TGTGCCAGCAGTTTCTGGTCCAGTTACAATGAGCAGTTCTTC. It yields the protein CASSFWSSYNEQFF.

This clonotype was observed at least ten times. The gene calls are TRBV20-1 and TRBJ2-7; 10 bases map to TRBD2. Germline CDR1 and CDR2: DFQATT and SNEGSKA (reference sequence). V lost 5 bases to trimming and J lost 6 bases; unmatched junction nucleotides: 7. The CDR3 is 13 residues long. The CDR3 coding sequence is TGCAGTGCTTTAGCGGGAGGAAATCTCGAGCAGTACTTC. Translated: CSALAGGNLEQYF.